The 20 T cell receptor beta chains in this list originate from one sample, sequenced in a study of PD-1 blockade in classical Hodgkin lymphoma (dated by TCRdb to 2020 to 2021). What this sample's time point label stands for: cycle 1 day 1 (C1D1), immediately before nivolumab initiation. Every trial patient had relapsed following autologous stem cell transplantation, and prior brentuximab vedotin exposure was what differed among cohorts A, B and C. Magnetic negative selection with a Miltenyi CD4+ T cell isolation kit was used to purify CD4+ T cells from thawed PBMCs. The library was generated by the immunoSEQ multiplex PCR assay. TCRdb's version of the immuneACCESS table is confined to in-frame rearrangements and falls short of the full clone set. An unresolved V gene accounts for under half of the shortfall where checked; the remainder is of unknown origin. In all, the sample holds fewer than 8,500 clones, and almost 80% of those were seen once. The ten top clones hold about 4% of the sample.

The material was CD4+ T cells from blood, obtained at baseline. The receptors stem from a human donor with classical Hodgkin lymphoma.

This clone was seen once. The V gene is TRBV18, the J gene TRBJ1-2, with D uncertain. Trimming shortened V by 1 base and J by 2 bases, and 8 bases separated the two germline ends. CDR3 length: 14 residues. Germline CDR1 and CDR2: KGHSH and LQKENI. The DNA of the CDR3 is TGTGCCAGCTCACCACTTACAGCGAACTATGGCTACACCTTC. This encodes CASSPLTANYGYTF.

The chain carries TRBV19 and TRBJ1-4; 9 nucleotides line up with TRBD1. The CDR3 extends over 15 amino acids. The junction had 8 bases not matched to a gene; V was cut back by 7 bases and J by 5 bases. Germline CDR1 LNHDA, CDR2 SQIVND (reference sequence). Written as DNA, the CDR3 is TGTGCCAGTACCAAACGAGGACAGGGGAATGAAAAACTGTTTTTT. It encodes CASTKRGQGNEKLFF.

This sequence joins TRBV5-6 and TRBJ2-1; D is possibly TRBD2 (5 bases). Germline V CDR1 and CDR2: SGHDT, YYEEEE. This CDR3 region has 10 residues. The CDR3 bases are TGTCACAATTTAGCGTTGATGCAGTTCTTC. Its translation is CHNLALMQFF.

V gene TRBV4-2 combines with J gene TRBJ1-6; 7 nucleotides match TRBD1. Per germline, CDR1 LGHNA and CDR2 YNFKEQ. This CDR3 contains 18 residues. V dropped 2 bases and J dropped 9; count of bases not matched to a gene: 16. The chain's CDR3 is CASSQNPFDRDVSSPLHF. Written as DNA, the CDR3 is TGTGCCAGCAGCCAAAACCCCTTCGACAGGGATGTCAGTTCACCCCTCCACTTT.

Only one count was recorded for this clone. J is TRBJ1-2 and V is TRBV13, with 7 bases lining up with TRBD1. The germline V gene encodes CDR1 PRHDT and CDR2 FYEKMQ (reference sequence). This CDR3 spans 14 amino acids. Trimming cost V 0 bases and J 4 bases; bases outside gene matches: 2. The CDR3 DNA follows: TGTGCCAGCAGCTTAGGGACAGGGCTCTATGGCTACACCTTC. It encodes CASSLGTGLYGYTF.

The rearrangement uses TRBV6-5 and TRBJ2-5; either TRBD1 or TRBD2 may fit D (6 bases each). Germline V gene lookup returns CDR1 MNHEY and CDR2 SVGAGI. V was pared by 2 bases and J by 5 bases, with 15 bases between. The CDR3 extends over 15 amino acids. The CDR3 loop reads CASSYGGQGWETQYF. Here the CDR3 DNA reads TGTGCCAGCAGTTACGGAGGGCAGGGGTGGGAGACCCAGTACTTC.

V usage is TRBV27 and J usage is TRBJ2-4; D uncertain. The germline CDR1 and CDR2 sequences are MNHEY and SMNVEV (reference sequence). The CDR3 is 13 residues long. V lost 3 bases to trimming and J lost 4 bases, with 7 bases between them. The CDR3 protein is CASSFSAKNIQYF. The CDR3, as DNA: TGTGCCAGCAGTTTCAGCGCAAAAAACATTCAGTACTTC.

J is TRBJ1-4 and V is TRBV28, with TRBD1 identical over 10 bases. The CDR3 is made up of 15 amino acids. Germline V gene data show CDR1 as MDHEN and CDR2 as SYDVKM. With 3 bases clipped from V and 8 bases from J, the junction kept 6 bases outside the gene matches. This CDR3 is CASSFAGTGVEKLFF. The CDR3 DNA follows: TGTGCCAGCAGTTTTGCTGGGACAGGGGTAGAAAAACTGTTTTTT.

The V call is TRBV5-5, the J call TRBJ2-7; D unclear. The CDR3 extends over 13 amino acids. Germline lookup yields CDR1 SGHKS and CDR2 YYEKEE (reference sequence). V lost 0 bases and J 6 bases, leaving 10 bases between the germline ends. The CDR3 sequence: CASSLAASSEQYV. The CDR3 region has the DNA TGTGCCAGCAGCTTGGCCGCGTCATCCGAGCAGTACGTC.

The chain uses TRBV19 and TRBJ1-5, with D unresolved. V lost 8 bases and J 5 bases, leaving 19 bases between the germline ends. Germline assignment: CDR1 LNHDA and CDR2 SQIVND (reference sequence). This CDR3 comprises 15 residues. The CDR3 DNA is TGTGCCAGTCGAACGACCCCCCATACTGATCAGCCCCAGCATTTT. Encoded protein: CASRTTPHTDQPQHF.

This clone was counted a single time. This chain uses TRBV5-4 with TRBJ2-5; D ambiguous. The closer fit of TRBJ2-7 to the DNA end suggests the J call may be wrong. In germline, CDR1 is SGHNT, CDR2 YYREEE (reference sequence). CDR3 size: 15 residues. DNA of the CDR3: TGTGCCAGCAGCTTGGAACCTAACACCGCCTACGAGCAGTACTTC. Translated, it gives CASSLEPNTAYEQYF.

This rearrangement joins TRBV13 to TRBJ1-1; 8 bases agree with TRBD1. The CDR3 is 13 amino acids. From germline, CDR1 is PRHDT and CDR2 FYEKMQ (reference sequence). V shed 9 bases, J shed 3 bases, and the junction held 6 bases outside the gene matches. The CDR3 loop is CASEWTGHTEAFF. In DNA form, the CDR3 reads TGTGCCAGTGAATGGACAGGGCACACTGAAGCTTTCTTT.

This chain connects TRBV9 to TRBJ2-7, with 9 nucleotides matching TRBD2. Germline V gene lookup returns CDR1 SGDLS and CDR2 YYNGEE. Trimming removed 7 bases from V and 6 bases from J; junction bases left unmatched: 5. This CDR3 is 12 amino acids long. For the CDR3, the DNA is TGTGCCAGCGGAGCGGGAGGAGTCGAGCAGTACTTC. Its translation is CASGAGGVEQYF.

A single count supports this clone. This chain's CDR3 is CAWSSGLNQETQYF. In DNA, the CDR3 is TGTGCCTGGAGTTCAGGGCTGAATCAAGAGACCCAGTACTTC. This sequence joins TRBV30 and TRBJ2-5, with D possibly being TRBD1 (5 bases). Trimming cost V 2 bases and J 2 bases, with 12 bases left between them. Germline values: CDR1 GTSNPN, CDR2 SVGIG (reference sequence). The CDR3 covers 14 residues. The variable domain in full, with the rest retrieved from reference TRBV30 and TRBJ2-5, is SQTIHQWPATLVQPVGSPLSLECTVEGTSNPNLYWYRQAAGRGLQLLFYSVGIGQISSEVPQNLSASRPQDRQFILSSKKLLLSDSGFYLCAWSSGLNQETQYFGPGTRLLVL.

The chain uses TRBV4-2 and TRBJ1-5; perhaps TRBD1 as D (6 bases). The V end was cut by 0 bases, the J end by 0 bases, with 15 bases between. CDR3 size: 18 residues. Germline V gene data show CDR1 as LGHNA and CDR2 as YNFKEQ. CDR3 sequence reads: CASSQEGGTADSNQPQHF. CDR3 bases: TGTGCCAGCAGCCAAGAAGGGGGGACGGCAGATAGCAATCAGCCCCAGCATTTT.

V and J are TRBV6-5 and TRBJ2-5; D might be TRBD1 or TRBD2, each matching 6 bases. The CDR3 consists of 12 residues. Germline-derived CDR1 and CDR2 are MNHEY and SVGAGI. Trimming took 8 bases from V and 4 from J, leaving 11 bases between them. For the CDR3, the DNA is TGTGCCAGCGGGGGGCTTAGAGAGACCCAGTACTTC. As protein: CASGGLRETQYF.

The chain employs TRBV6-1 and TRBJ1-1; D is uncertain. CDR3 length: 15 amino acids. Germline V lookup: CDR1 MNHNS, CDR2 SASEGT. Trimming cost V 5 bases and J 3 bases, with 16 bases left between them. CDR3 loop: CASSLTATRYTEAFF. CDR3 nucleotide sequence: TGTGCCAGCAGTCTGACCGCGACAAGATACACTGAAGCTTTCTTT.

CDR3 protein: CASRERFRAEAFF. Here the CDR3 DNA reads TGTGCCAGCAGAGAAAGGTTCAGAGCAGAAGCTTTCTTT. J is TRBJ1-1 and V is TRBV6-6, with unresolved D. Per the germline V gene, CDR1 is MNHNY and CDR2 is SVGAGI (reference sequence). Trimming pared 6 bases from V and 8 bases from J, leaving 16 bases between. The CDR3 runs 13 residues.

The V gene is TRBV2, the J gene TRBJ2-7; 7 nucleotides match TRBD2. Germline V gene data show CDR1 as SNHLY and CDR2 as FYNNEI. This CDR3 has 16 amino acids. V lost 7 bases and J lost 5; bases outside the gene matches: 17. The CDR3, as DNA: TGTGCCAGCAACAAAGACGGGGGGACTAACATCAACGAGCAGTACTTC. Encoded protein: CASNKDGGTNINEQYF. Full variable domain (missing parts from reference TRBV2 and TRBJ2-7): EPEVTQTPSHQVTQMGQEVILRCVPISNHLYFYWYRQILGQKVEFLVSFYNNEISEKSEIFDDQFSVERPDGSNFTLKIRSTKLEDSAMYFCASNKDGGTNINEQYFGPGTRLTVT.

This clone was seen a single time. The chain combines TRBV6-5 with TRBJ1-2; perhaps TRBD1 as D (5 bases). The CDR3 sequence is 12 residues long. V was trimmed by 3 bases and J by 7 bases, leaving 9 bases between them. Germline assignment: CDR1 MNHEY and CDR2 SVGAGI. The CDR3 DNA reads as TGTGCCAGCAGTTATGACAGTTTTGGCTACACCTTC. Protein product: CASSYDSFGYTF.